The next 18 T cell receptor beta chains were all read from a single sample in a study of blood T cells in healthy people across ages. The use of a sample-barcoded 5' primer and a J-beta primer mix characterized a second PCR of roughly 6 to 11 cycles. From the 5' RACE reads, TCRdb called clonotypes with MiXCR, one entry per CDR3 protein. The sample contains some 890,000 distinct CDR3 sequences, 25% to 30% of which appear only once. The same sample was also used in a study of T cells of mothers and their children.

The specimen sequenced was blood. All receptors come from a woman aged 40 to 49 in good health.

With regard to this clonotype: Its ends do not fully match the called genes, so a read error is possible. The chain recombines TRBV19 with TRBJ1-5; D is unclear. The CDR3 has 16 amino acids. Germline CDR1 reads LNHDA; CDR2 reads SQIVND (reference sequence). The CDR3 reads CASSMAQWGGNQPQHF. DNA of the CDR3: TGTGCCAGCAGTATGGCTCAATGGGGAGGCAATCAGCCCCAGCATTTT.

As regards this clonotype: A clone one base away is much larger, so this may be a read error. The chain joins TRBV9 to TRBJ2-1, with 7 bases matching TRBD1. The ends lost 4 bases at V and 13 bases at J; junction bases unmatched: 17. The CDR3 totals 15 residues. CDR1 SGDLS and CDR2 YYNGEE come from the germline V gene. CDR3 loop: CASSLSGTAQDSQFF. The CDR3 DNA sequence: TGTGCCAGCAGCCTTTCCGGGACAGCTCAGGATAGCCAGTTCTTC.

Of note for this clonotype: This clone may be a read error of a much larger clone one base away. The chain uses TRBV20-1 and TRBJ2-1, with 8 bases matching TRBD2. The germline V gene encodes CDR1 DFQATT and CDR2 SNEGSKA (reference sequence). The V segment lost 7 bases and the J segment 13 bases; nucleotides outside the gene matches: 15. CDR3 length: 13 residues. CDR3 in DNA: TGCAGTGTCGCTACTAGCGGCCAAGAGACCCAGTTCTTC. Translating gives CSVATSGQETQFF.

This clonotype was observed a handful of times. The rearrangement links TRBV7-9 to TRBJ2-5, with 11 bases lining up with TRBD2. CDR3 length: 15 residues. Germline CDR1 reads SEHNR; CDR2 reads FQNEAQ (reference sequence). Trimming cost V 5 bases and J 3 bases; bases outside gene matches: 5. This CDR3 reads CASSPRLAGKETQYF. Here the CDR3 DNA reads TGTGCCAGCAGCCCGAGACTAGCGGGAAAAGAGACCCAGTACTTC.

For this clonotype: A much larger clone sits a single nucleotide away, making a read error possible. The V gene is TRBV10-3, the J gene TRBJ2-1; D unresolved. The CDR3 has 14 residues. The germline V gene encodes CDR1 ENHRY and CDR2 SYGVKD. The CDR3 DNA reads as TGTGCCATCAGGGACGGTAGCTCCTACAATGAGCGGTTCTTC. Protein: CAIRDGSSYNERFF.

V is TRBV6-5 and J is TRBJ2-4; 8 bases line up with TRBD1. The J call is in doubt because the DNA end fits TRBJ2-7 better. This CDR3 is built from 14 residues. Germline V CDR1 and CDR2: MNHEY, SVGAGI. CDR3 sequence reads: CASSYGQGTYEQYF. The CDR3 coding sequence is TGTGCCAGCAGTTACGGACAGGGCACGTACGAGCAGTACTTC.

This clonotype was recorded at least ten times. V and J are TRBV6-2 or TRBV6-3 and TRBJ2-1, with no clear D. Germline-derived CDR1 and CDR2 are MNHEY and SVGEGT. There are 13 residues in the CDR3. Trimming cost V 4 bases and J 9 bases, with 13 bases left between them. The CDR3, as DNA: TGTGCCAGCAGTTCGTATCCTAACGCTGAGCAGTTCTTC. This codes for CASSSYPNAEQFF.

V and J are TRBV23-1 and TRBJ2-2; TRBD1 is a possible D gene (5 bases). TRBV23-1 counts as an open reading frame of uncertain function. There are 18 residues in the CDR3. V lost 0 bases and J 2 bases, leaving 16 bases between the germline ends. As DNA, the CDR3 is TGCGCCAGCAGTCAATCGCCAGGGTTGGGGTATAACACCGGGGAGCTGTTTTTT. Its translation is CASSQSPGLGYNTGELFF.

Note on this clonotype: The junction departs from the called germline gene at one end, perhaps through a read error. The chain combines TRBV7-2 with TRBJ2-5; no definite D call. The DNA end is more similar to TRBJ2-7, so the J call may be wrong. Per the germline V gene, CDR1 is SGHTA and CDR2 is FQGNSA. This CDR3 is 13 amino acids long. The CDR3 DNA sequence: TGTGTCAGCAGCTTAACCACAACCTACGAGCAGTACTTC. It translates to CVSSLTTTYEQYF.

This clonotype has ten or more counts. This chain links TRBV29-1 with TRBJ2-7, with a possible D match to TRBD1 (6 bases). The CDR3 consists of 15 residues. The germline V gene encodes CDR1 SQVTM and CDR2 ANQGSEA. Trimming stripped 4 bases from V and 4 bases from J, with 20 bases between. This CDR3 reads CSVVRGGGPTYEQYF. The DNA of the CDR3 is TGCAGCGTTGTCAGGGGTGGAGGACCAACTTACGAGCAGTACTTC.

The chain couples TRBV7-8 to TRBJ2-7; the D is unclear. The J call may be wrong; the DNA end is better matched by TRBJ2-5. Germline values: CDR1 SGHVS, CDR2 FQNEAQ. CDR3 size: 17 residues. The CDR3 spells CASSPRPDGSSGETQYF. The CDR3 nucleotides are TGTGCCAGCAGCCCCCGACCTGACGGCTCTTCTGGGGAGACCCAGTACTTC.

This sequence joins TRBV5-6 and TRBJ2-5, with D maybe TRBD2 (5 bases). Trimming removed 4 bases from V and 5 bases from J, with 12 bases in between. The CDR3 contains 13 residues. Per germline, CDR1 SGHDT and CDR2 YYEEEE. The CDR3 spells CASSGTRSETQYF. The CDR3 DNA sequence: TGTGCCAGCAGCGGAACTAGATCCGAGACCCAGTACTTC.

This clonotype was counted only a few times. This CDR3 reads CSARDGQPPNQPQHF. The CDR3 nucleotides are TGCAGTGCTAGAGATGGGCAGCCTCCCAATCAGCCCCAGCATTTT. The genes are TRBV20-1 and TRBJ1-5; D not certain. The CDR3 runs to 15 residues. Looked up from germline, CDR1 is DFQATT and CDR2 is SNEGSKA (reference sequence). The V end was cut by 0 bases, the J end by 3 bases, with 12 bases between.

The V call is TRBV20-1, the J call TRBJ2-3, with 10 bases matching TRBD1. The CDR3 sequence is 16 residues long. The trim removed 1 base at V and 4 bases at J, leaving 8 bases unmatched. Germline V gives CDR1 DFQATT, CDR2 SNEGSKA (reference sequence). DNA for the CDR3: TGCAGTGCTAGAGTGACGGGACAGGGGTTCGCAGATACGCAGTATTTT. Amino acids: CSARVTGQGFADTQYF.

This clonotype was seen a single time. One end of the junction fails to match germline, which may point to a read error. The chain employs TRBV2 and TRBJ1-4; D may be TRBD1 (5 bases). Germline V gives CDR1 SNHLY, CDR2 FYNNEI. The CDR3 sequence is 17 residues long. CDR3 DNA sequence: TGTGCCGGCAGTTCCCAGGGTATTGGGGCGACTAATGAAAAACTGTTTTTT. The encoded protein is CAGSSQGIGATNEKLFF.

The CDR3 nucleotides are TGTGCCAGCAGCTTGTTAGCCGGGACAGGGCGAAATGAGCAGTTCTTC. It translates to CASSLLAGTGRNEQFF. This sequence joins TRBV5-6 and TRBJ2-1; 9 bases are a match to TRBD1. The germline CDR1 and CDR2 sequences are SGHDT and YYEEEE. V was clipped by 1 base and J by 7 bases; unmatched bases: 9. This CDR3 is 16 amino acids long.

The genes are TRBV28 and TRBJ1-2, with D perhaps matching TRBD1 (5 bases). Germline CDR1 MDHEN, CDR2 SYDVKM. This CDR3 is built from 12 residues. V lost 10 bases and J 8 bases, leaving 17 bases between the germline ends. CDR3 nucleotides: TGTGCCACCCCGGGGGGAAAAGACGGCTACACCTTC. It codes for CATPGGKDGYTF.

The chain combines TRBV20-1 with TRBJ2-7, with D possibly being TRBD2 (7 bases). This CDR3 is built from 13 residues. V was pared by 3 bases and J by 0 bases, with 9 bases between. Per germline, CDR1 DFQATT and CDR2 SNEGSKA (reference sequence). Here the CDR3 DNA reads TGCAGTGCTAGCGGGGGGCCCTCCTACGAGCAGTACTTC. Its translation: CSASGGPSYEQYF.